The 14 T cell receptor beta chains given below trace back to one sample, sequenced in a study of cytomegalovirus exposure and HLA in healthy donors. The PCR used 60 Vbeta and 13 Jbeta primers. Produced via immunoSEQ multiplex PCR; TCRdb's table is partial and in-frame only. The data hold approximately 53,000 clones, with over 60% observed a single time. The sample taken for sequencing was PBMCs. The receptors were gathered from a woman aged 50 to 60 in good health and CMV-seronegative.

The chain uses TRBV29-1 and TRBJ2-5; D unresolved. The J call is uncertain, as TRBJ2-7 better fits the DNA end. The CDR3 is made up of 13 amino acids. CDR1 is SQVTM and CDR2 is ANQGSEA in the germline V gene. CDR3 residues: CSVELPNTYEQYF. CDR3 DNA: TGCAGCGTTGAACTACCTAATACCTACGAGCAGTACTTC.

The chain is built from TRBV5-1 and TRBJ2-5, with 12 bases identical to TRBD2. Germline V lookup: CDR1 SGHRS, CDR2 YFSETQ. The CDR3 loop spans 16 amino acids. The V and J ends lost 0 bases and 4 bases, in that order; junction bases with no gene match: 4. The CDR3 is CASSLGLAGALETQYF. The CDR3 nucleotides are TGCGCCAGCAGCTTGGGACTAGCGGGAGCGCTAGAGACCCAGTACTTC.

The chain employs TRBV2 and TRBJ2-6; 7 nucleotides line up with TRBD1. The V gene's germline CDR1 is SNHLY and CDR2 FYNNEI. The CDR3 runs to 15 residues. Trimming took 7 bases from V and 4 from J; bases not matched to a gene: 7. Here the CDR3 DNA reads TGTGCCAGCACCAGTACAGGGGTCGGGGCCAACGTCCTGACTTTC. Translated, it gives CASTSTGVGANVLTF.

The CDR3 loop reads CASSPPGDRVVQYF. The CDR3 nucleotides read TGTGCCAGCTCACCACCGGGGGACAGGGTCGTACAGTACTTC. The chain combines TRBV18 with TRBJ2-7; 9 bases are shared with TRBD1. The germline CDR1 and CDR2 sequences are KGHSH and LQKENI. There are 14 residues in the CDR3. The trim removed 0 bases at V and 10 bases at J, leaving 7 bases unmatched.

The chain links TRBV4-1 to TRBJ2-3, with a tentative D call TRBD2 (5 bases). Germline CDR1 reads MGHRA; CDR2 reads YSYEKL. This CDR3 spans 16 amino acids. The V end lost 0 bases, the J end lost 0 bases, and 10 bases lay between the germline ends. CDR3: CASSQESERSTDTQYF. CDR3 bases: TGCGCCAGCAGCCAAGAGTCGGAGCGGAGCACAGATACGCAGTATTTT.

This sequence joins TRBV7-3 and TRBJ2-7, with 8 bases matching TRBD2. V was clipped by 3 bases and J by 6 bases; unmatched bases: 4. The CDR3 length is 13 residues. Germline V gene data show CDR1 as SGHTA and CDR2 as FQGTGA. The CDR3 reads CASSFQRESEQYF. The CDR3 coding sequence is TGTGCCAGCAGCTTCCAGCGGGAGAGCGAGCAGTACTTC.

J is TRBJ1-2 and V is TRBV18; 7 bases align to TRBD1. The J segment lost 3 bases and the V segment lost 2 bases, leaving 6 bases of the junction unmatched. Germline lookup yields CDR1 KGHSH and CDR2 LQKENI. This CDR3 has 15 amino acids. In DNA, the CDR3 is TGTGCCAGCTCACCATTGCAGGGGGAACACTATGGCTACACCTTC. Translation gives CASSPLQGEHYGYTF.

This clone appeared a few times. The chain uses TRBV7-8 and TRBJ1-2, with 7 bases that match TRBD1. The CDR3 covers 16 residues. With V trimmed by 5 bases and J by 1 base, 10 bases remained unmatched. Germline values: CDR1 SGHVS, CDR2 FQNEAQ. The DNA of the CDR3 is TGTGCCAGCAGCCCAAAGACAGGGATAGATAACTATGGCTACACCTTC. Its protein product is CASSPKTGIDNYGYTF.

The chain carries TRBV19 and TRBJ2-3; no clear D gene. CDR1 is LNHDA, CDR2 SQIVND, per germline (reference sequence). V was cut by 0 bases and J by 2 bases, with 6 bases left in between. CDR3 length: 14 amino acids. In DNA form, the CDR3 reads TGTGCCAGTAGTATAGAGAAGCCCACAGATACGCAGTATTTT. This translates into CASSIEKPTDTQYF.

The genes are TRBV7-9 and TRBJ1-4, with TRBD1 identical over 7 bases. The CDR3 is 17 residues long. CDR1 and CDR2 from the germline V gene are SEHNR and FQNEAQ (reference sequence). Trimming took 5 bases from V and 4 from J; bases not matched to a gene: 13. CDR3 region: CASSLLRGAQGNEKLFF. The CDR3 nucleotides read TGTGCCAGCAGCCTTCTCAGGGGGGCGCAGGGTAATGAAAAACTGTTTTTT.

This chain links TRBV4-2 with TRBJ1-2, with TRBD1 matching over 7 bases. Germline V lookup: CDR1 LGHNA, CDR2 YNFKEQ. The V and J ends lost 0 bases and 8 bases, in that order; junction bases with no gene match: 15. The CDR3 has 17 amino acids. CDR3 DNA sequence: TGTGCCAGCAGCCAAGATGAGGGGGCAGGGCCATTGTGGGGCTACACCTTC. It translates to CASSQDEGAGPLWGYTF.

This clone was counted once. The J gene is TRBJ2-5, the V gene TRBV2, with 8 bases identical to TRBD1. From germline, CDR1 is SNHLY and CDR2 FYNNEI. This CDR3 region has 14 residues. After removal of 8 bases from V and 3 bases from J, the junction contained 8 bases not matched to a gene. The CDR3 sequence is CASAMQGAKETQYF. CDR3 bases: TGTGCCAGCGCAATGCAGGGGGCGAAAGAGACCCAGTACTTC.

The chain recombines TRBV6-4 with TRBJ2-2; D unclear. CDR1 is MRHNA, CDR2 SNTAGT, per germline. The V end lost 4 bases, the J end lost 2 bases, and 8 bases lay between the germline ends. This CDR3 region has 14 residues. The DNA of the CDR3 is TGTGCCAGCAGTGTCGCGGCCAACACCGGGGAGCTGTTTTTT. Protein sequence: CASSVAANTGELFF.

This clone was counted only a few times. Given the absence of the conserved phenylalanine or tryptophan at the CDR3 end, a read error is likely. It is unclear where the CDR3 begins or ends on the DNA, so no DNA is shown, and the CDR3 is as TCRdb lists it. V is TRBV27 and J is TRBJ1-1; the DNA was not used to check the table's D call, TRBD1. CDR1 is MNHEY and CDR2 is SMNVEV in the germline V gene (reference sequence). The CDR3 is made up of 13 amino acids, end residues included. The CDR3 protein is CASSHRGPTEALV.